This T cell receptor (beta chain) was documented in a study of breast tumors, draining lymph nodes, adjacent tissues. One entry per CDR3 protein results from TCRdb running MiXCR on the multiplex PCR reads. The sample gives roughly 120,000 distinct CDR3 sequences, less than 20% of which show up once; less than 4.5% is in the top ten. This clonotype has a count of ten or more. CDR3 size: 14 residues. J lost 4 bases, V lost 3 bases, and 3 bases had no gene match. Per germline, CDR1 LNHDA and CDR2 SQIVND (reference sequence). Breast cancer patients provided tissue from their axillary draining lymph nodes.

This chain links TRBV19 with TRBJ1-5; 7 nucleotides line up with TRBD1. The sample was axillary lymph node tissue. This clonotype was obtained from a female donor with breast cancer. Some clones in this sample may be carry-over from other donors' samples. This CDR3 reads CASSMGQPNQPQHF. The CDR3 DNA is TGTGCCAGTAGTATGGGACAGCCGAATCAGCCCCAGCATTTT.